This TCR beta chain was captured by sequencing in a study of CD8 T cells in ankylosing spondylitis. Study-wide points: Reactive arthritis synovial fluid and blood previously showed some of these motif variants. One TCR beta motif, made up of roughly eight highly homologous variants, appeared characteristic of ankylosing spondylitis blood.

Concerning this clonotype itself: Its antigen is not known.

Each CDR3 protein is one row after TCRdb ran MiXCR on the 5' RACE reads. The table lists 50,000 to 70,000 distinct CDR3 sequences, more than 5.5% of them singletons, with about 5% in the top ten. This receptor was identified in a male donor with ankylosing spondylitis. Sequencing used synovial fluid, either unsorted or a sorted T cell fraction (not recorded which).

The CDR3 spells CASSSGWGGETQYF. CDR3 nucleotides: TGTGCCAGCAGCTCAGGGTGGGGAGGGGAGACCCAGTACTTC. V usage is TRBV6-1 and J usage is TRBJ2-5; 7 nucleotides agree with TRBD2. The junction had 9 bases not matched to a gene; V was cut back by 6 bases and J by 5 bases. Germline V CDR1 and CDR2: MNHNS, SASEGT. The CDR3 spans 14 residues.